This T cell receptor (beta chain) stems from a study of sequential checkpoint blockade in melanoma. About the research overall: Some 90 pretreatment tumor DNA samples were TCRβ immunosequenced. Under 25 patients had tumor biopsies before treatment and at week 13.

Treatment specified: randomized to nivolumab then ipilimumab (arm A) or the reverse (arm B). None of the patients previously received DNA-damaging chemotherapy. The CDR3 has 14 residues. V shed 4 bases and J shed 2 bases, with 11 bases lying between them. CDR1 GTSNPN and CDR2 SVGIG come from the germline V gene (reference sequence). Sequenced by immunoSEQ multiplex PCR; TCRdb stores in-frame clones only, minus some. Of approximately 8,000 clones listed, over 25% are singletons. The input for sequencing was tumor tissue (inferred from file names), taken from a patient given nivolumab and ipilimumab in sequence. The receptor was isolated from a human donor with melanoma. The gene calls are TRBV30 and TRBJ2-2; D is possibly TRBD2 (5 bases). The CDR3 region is CAWTRGTNTGELFF. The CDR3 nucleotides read TGTGCCTGGACTCGGGGAACCAACACCGGGGAGCTGTTTTTT.